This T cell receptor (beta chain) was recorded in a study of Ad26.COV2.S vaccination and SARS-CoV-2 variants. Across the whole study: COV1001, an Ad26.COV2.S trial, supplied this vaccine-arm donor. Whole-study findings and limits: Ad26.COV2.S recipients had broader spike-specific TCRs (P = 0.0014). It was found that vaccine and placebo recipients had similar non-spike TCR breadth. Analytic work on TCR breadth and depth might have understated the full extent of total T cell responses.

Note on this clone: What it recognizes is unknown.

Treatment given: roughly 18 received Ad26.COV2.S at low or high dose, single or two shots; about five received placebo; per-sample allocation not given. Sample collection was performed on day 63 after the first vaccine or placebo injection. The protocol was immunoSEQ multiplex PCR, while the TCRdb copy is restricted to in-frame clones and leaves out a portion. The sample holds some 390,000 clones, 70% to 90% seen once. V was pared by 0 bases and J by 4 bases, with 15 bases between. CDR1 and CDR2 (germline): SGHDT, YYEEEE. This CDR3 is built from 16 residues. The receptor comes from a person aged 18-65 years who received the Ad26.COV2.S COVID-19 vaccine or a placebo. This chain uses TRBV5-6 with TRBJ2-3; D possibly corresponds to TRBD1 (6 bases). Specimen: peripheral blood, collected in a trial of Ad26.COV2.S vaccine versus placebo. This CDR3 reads CASSLAIRGGSDTQYF. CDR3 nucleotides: TGTGCCAGCAGCTTGGCCATCAGGGGTGGATCAGATACGCAGTATTTT.